This TCR beta chain was sequenced in a study of T cells in Graves' hyperthyroidism and ophthalmopathy. Germline-derived CDR1 and CDR2 are MGHDK and SYGVNS. V shed 8 bases and J 7 bases; nucleotides not matched to a gene: 9. The CDR3 totals 15 residues. Template material for amplifying TCR beta CDR3 regions consisted of RNA transcripts. Researchers ran a first-round RT-PCR on the TCR CDR3 using the HTBI primer set. One entry per CDR3 protein results from TCRdb running MiXCR on the multiplex PCR reads. The data contain a few hundred thousand distinct CDR3 sequences, around a sixth of them singletons. This sequence originates from a woman in her 30s with Graves' hyperthyroidism. The chain recombines TRBV25-1 with TRBJ2-1; the match to TRBD1 covers 12 bases. Specimen: blood. The CDR3 sequence is CASGPGQGAENEQFF. The CDR3 DNA reads TGTGCCAGCGGGCCGGGACAGGGGGCGGAAAATGAGCAGTTCTTC. Drawing the rest from reference TRBV25-1 and TRBJ2-1, the complete variable domain is EADIYQTPRYLVIGTGKKITLECSQTMGHDKMYWYQQDPGMELHLIHYSYGVNSTEKGDLSSESTVSRIRTEHFPLTLESARPSHTSQYLCASGPGQGAENEQFFGPGTRLTVL.